The present TCR beta chain was sequenced within a study of cytomegalovirus exposure and HLA in healthy donors. Study-level findings and limits: Previously analyzed data showed that most TCR beta V segments were productive at a frequency of about 87% or about 30%.

This CDR3 is 12 amino acids long. Germline assignment: CDR1 MNHNS and CDR2 SASEGT. V lost 7 bases and J 5 bases, leaving 11 bases between the germline ends. These donors, healthy bone marrow donors, were studied. Vbeta (60) and Jbeta (13) primers were used in the PCR. Using immunoSEQ multiplex PCR, the repertoire was profiled, and TCRdb retains in-frame clones only, with some absent. The sample includes about 140,000 clones, under 90% seen only once; the top ten take about 4.4%. In regard to this clone: Its antigen is currently unknown.

Sequenced: PBMCs. This sequence originates from a man aged 35 to 55 in good health and CMV-seronegative. The chain uses TRBV6-1 and TRBJ2-5; D is uncertain. The CDR3 spells CASMLGAETQYF. CDR3 sequence (DNA): TGTGCCAGCATGCTAGGTGCCGAGACCCAGTACTTC.